The 21 T cell receptor beta chains in this list originate from one sample, sequenced in a study of shared clonotypes between healthy human individuals (dated by TCRdb to 2020 to 2021). Library generation was performed with the immunoSEQ multiplex PCR assay. Held by TCRdb, this immuneACCESS table contains in-frame sequences only and omits some clones. Under half of the omission traces to an unresolved V gene where checked; the cause of the rest is unknown. Present in this sample are hundreds of thousands of clones, 60% to 80% of which were seen just once. About 2% of the sample comes from the top ten. The sequenced sample consisted of memory CD4+ T cells sorted from blood. Interpreted using the paper, the cell subset or site label stands for: CD45RA-negative fraction. All receptors derive from a woman aged 25-40 years in good health.

The rearrangement uses TRBV6-1 and TRBJ1-5; perhaps TRBD1 as D (6 bases). V was clipped by 4 bases and J by 0 bases, with 13 bases between them. The CDR3 runs 16 residues. The germline V gene has CDR1 MNHNS and CDR2 SASEGT. CDR3 in amino acids: CASSVSTGYSNQPQHF. The CDR3 DNA reads as TGTGCCAGCAGTGTTTCTACAGGGTATAGCAATCAGCCCCAGCATTTT.

The V and J genes are TRBV27 and TRBJ1-2; 7 bases agree with TRBD1. The V gene end was trimmed by 6 bases and the J gene end by 11 bases; junction bases not matched to a gene: 12. CDR1 and CDR2 (germline): MNHEY, SMNVEV (reference sequence). The CDR3 length is 13 residues. The DNA of the CDR3 is TGTGCCAGCAGGCGACAGGGCACCGTCTGGTACACCTTC. It translates to CASRRQGTVWYTF.

This chain uses TRBV18 with TRBJ2-3, with 13 bases aligning to TRBD2. Germline CDR1 and CDR2: KGHSH and LQKENI. The CDR3 has 18 amino acids. Trimming cost V 3 bases and J 5 bases; bases outside gene matches: 11. CDR3 DNA: TGTGCCAGCTCACCGACAGGACCGGGACTAGCGGGAAAAGATACGCAGTATTTT. Translated: CASSPTGPGLAGKDTQYF.

CDR3 loop: CATRRKREGRYTDTQYF. CDR3 DNA sequence: TGTGCCACCCGAAGGAAGCGGGAGGGCCGGTACACAGATACGCAGTATTTT. V usage is TRBV28 and J usage is TRBJ2-3; 10 bases match TRBD2. Germline values: CDR1 MDHEN, CDR2 SYDVKM. V gave up 10 bases and J gave up 2 bases; unmatched junction bases: 15. CDR3 length: 17 amino acids.

The chain has TRBV28 and TRBJ2-7; 7 bases map to TRBD1. Germline loops: CDR1 MDHEN, CDR2 SYDVKM. V shed 1 base and J 4 bases; nucleotides not matched to a gene: 4. The CDR3 loop spans 14 amino acids. CDR3 sequence (DNA): TGTGCCAGCAGTTTATTCGAGGGGGCGTACGAGCAGTACTTC. This codes for CASSLFEGAYEQYF.

The chain couples TRBV21-1 to TRBJ1-5. TRBV21-1 is a pseudogene segment. The CDR3 is made up of 16 amino acids. Here the CDR3 reads CASSKARGGPDQPQHF. Written as DNA, the CDR3 is TGTGCCAGCAGCAAAGCGCGTGGGGGTCCCGATCAGCCCCAGCATTTT.

V usage is TRBV2 and J usage is TRBJ1-5; 8 bases map to TRBD1. V shed 3 bases, J shed 4 bases, and the junction held 5 bases outside the gene matches. The CDR3 has 15 residues. Germline V gene data show CDR1 as SNHLY and CDR2 as FYNNEI. DNA for the CDR3: TGTGCCAGCAGTGACGACAGGGGTTTTAATCAGCCCCAGCATTTT. This translates into CASSDDRGFNQPQHF.

The chain carries TRBV5-6 and TRBJ1-1, with TRBD1 matching 7 bases. This CDR3 has 15 residues. Germline CDR1 reads SGHDT; CDR2 reads YYEEEE. The J segment lost 4 bases and the V segment lost 2 bases, leaving 8 bases of the junction unmatched. DNA for the CDR3: TGTGCCAGCAGCTTAGCAGGGGGTACAGGCACTGAAGCTTTCTTT. Its translation is CASSLAGGTGTEAFF. Together with reference TRBV5-6 and TRBJ1-1, the CDR3 gives the full variable domain: DAGVTQSPTHLIKTRGQQVTLRCSPKSGHDTVSWYQQALGQGPQFIFQYYEEEERQRGNFPDRFSGHQFPNYSSELNVNALLLGDSALYLCASSLAGGTGTEAFFGQGTRLTVV.

The genes are TRBV6-6 and TRBJ2-2, with unresolved D. The CDR3 extends over 13 amino acids. Germline values: CDR1 MNHNY, CDR2 SVGAGI (reference sequence). V lost 3 bases and J 4 bases, leaving 6 bases between the germline ends. The CDR3 coding sequence is TGTGCCAGCAGTTATTCAAGCACCGGGGAGCTGTTTTTT. It codes for CASSYSSTGELFF.

The chain carries TRBV7-6 and TRBJ1-3; possibly TRBD1 for D (6 bases). The CDR3 loop spans 15 amino acids. V dropped 6 bases and J dropped 1 base, with 13 bases sitting between them. Germline CDR1 is SGHVS and CDR2 is FNYEAQ. The CDR3 spells CASSFGGGSGNTIYF. CDR3 DNA: TGTGCCAGCAGTTTTGGGGGCGGGTCTGGAAACACCATATATTTT.

This clone showed up just once. The chain has TRBV5-1 and TRBJ2-5; TRBD1 agrees at 9 bases. Matching the DNA end better, TRBJ2-7 makes the J call doubtful. CDR3 length equals 15 residues. The V gene's germline CDR1 is SGHRS and CDR2 YFSETQ. For the CDR3, the DNA is TGCGCCAGCAGCTTGGGGGACAGGGACTCACCCGAGCAGTACTTC. Its protein is CASSLGDRDSPEQYF.

The CDR3 DNA is TGCGCCAGCAGCTTGACCCCAGATAGCAATCAGCCCCAGCATTTT. This translates into CASSLTPDSNQPQHF. The V call is TRBV5-1, the J call TRBJ1-5, with D unresolved. The CDR3 runs 15 residues. V was trimmed by 1 base and J by 0 bases, leaving 8 bases between them. Germline CDR1 and CDR2: SGHRS and YFSETQ.

The table lists this clone with a count of one. This chain links TRBV18 with TRBJ1-1; D may be TRBD1 (6 bases). Trimming shortened V by 2 bases and J by 0 bases, and 13 bases separated the two germline ends. The CDR3 extends over 16 amino acids. Germline V gives CDR1 KGHSH, CDR2 LQKENI. CDR3 nucleotides: TGTGCCAGCTCACCAATGGGGGCGCGGTTGAACACTGAAGCTTTCTTT. Translating it yields CASSPMGARLNTEAFF.

The chain links TRBV11-3 to TRBJ2-1, with 14 bases fitting TRBD2. In germline, CDR1 is SGHNT, CDR2 YENEEA. V lost 4 bases, J lost 6 bases, and 2 bases stayed unmatched. The CDR3 has 15 amino acids. CDR3 residues: CASSSGLAGVNEQFF. The CDR3 nucleotides are TGTGCCAGCAGCTCGGGACTAGCGGGAGTCAATGAGCAGTTCTTC. Using reference TRBV11-3 and TRBJ2-1 for the parts outside the CDR3, the full variable domain is EAGVVQSPRYKIIEKKQPVAFWCNPISGHNTLYWYLQNLGQGPELLIRYENEEAVDDSQLPKDRFSAERLKGVDSTLKIQPAELGDSAVYLCASSSGLAGVNEQFFGPGTRLTVL.

This clone came up a few times. The V call is TRBV4-1, the J call TRBJ2-5, with D unclear. Germline loops: CDR1 MGHRA, CDR2 YSYEKL. V was cut by 4 bases and J by 5 bases, with 14 bases left in between. The CDR3 consists of 14 residues. CDR3 protein: CASSPLQMKETQYF. The CDR3 DNA is TGCGCCAGCAGCCCCCTACAGATGAAGGAGACCCAGTACTTC.

The CDR3 region has the DNA TGCGCCAGCAGCCAAGATAAGTGGCAGGGGGTTTACAATGAGCAGTTCTTC. It translates to CASSQDKWQGVYNEQFF. V usage is TRBV4-1 and J usage is TRBJ2-1; 7 bases fit TRBD1. The CDR3 contains 17 residues. V shed 0 bases and J 4 bases; nucleotides not matched to a gene: 9. CDR1 MGHRA and CDR2 YSYEKL come from the germline V gene.

V and J are TRBV6-6 and TRBJ2-5, with 10 positions matching TRBD1. The CDR3 runs 15 residues. V lost 2 bases, J lost 3 bases, and 3 bases stayed unmatched. In germline, CDR1 is MNHNY, CDR2 SVGAGI (reference sequence). CDR3 sequence: CASSYPGTGEETQYF. CDR3 in DNA: TGTGCCAGCAGTTACCCCGGGACAGGGGAAGAGACCCAGTACTTC.

The chain links TRBV7-8 to TRBJ2-3, with 10 bases aligning to TRBD2. The CDR3 runs 16 residues. Trimming cost V 5 bases and J 1 base; bases outside gene matches: 6. Per germline, CDR1 SGHVS and CDR2 FQNEAQ. The CDR3 spells CASSPRGTSGTDTQYF. As DNA, the CDR3 is TGTGCCAGCAGCCCGCGCGGGACTAGCGGCACAGATACGCAGTATTTT. Complete variable domain (other parts from reference TRBV7-8 and TRBJ2-3): GAGVSQSPRYKVAKRGQDVALRCDPISGHVSLFWYQQALGQGPEFLTYFQNEAQLDKSGLPSDRFFAERPEGSVSTLKIQRTQQEDSAVYLCASSPRGTSGTDTQYFGPGTRLTVL.

The V gene is TRBV15, the J gene TRBJ2-3; 11 bases agree with TRBD2. The V and J ends lost 0 bases and 4 bases, in that order; junction bases with no gene match: 12. The CDR3 contains 19 residues. Germline V gives CDR1 LNHNV, CDR2 YYDKDF (reference sequence). The DNA for the CDR3 is TGTGCCACCAGCAGAGACCTGCCCCCGACTAGCGGGGCCCCAGATACGCAGTATTTT. This gives the protein CATSRDLPPTSGAPDTQYF.

The genes are TRBV5-1 and TRBJ2-7; 8 nucleotides align to TRBD1. CDR3 length: 15 residues. J lost 4 bases, V lost 0 bases, and 6 bases had no gene match. Germline V CDR1 and CDR2: SGHRS, YFSETQ. The CDR3 DNA is TGCGCCAGCAGCTTGGCCGCAGGGGGCCTATACGAGCAGTACTTC. It is translated as CASSLAAGGLYEQYF.

The chain recombines TRBV4-2 with TRBJ2-7, with D unresolved. The CDR3 contains 15 residues. The germline gives CDR1 LGHNA, CDR2 YNFKEQ. V gave up 5 bases and J gave up 6 bases, with 20 bases separating them. CDR3 loop: CASSLESAGNFEQYF. The CDR3 DNA is TGTGCCAGCAGCTTGGAGTCTGCTGGCAACTTCGAGCAGTACTTC.